These 23 T cell receptor beta chains share one sample of origin, sequenced in a study of cytomegalovirus exposure and HLA in healthy donors. The PCR employed 60 Vbeta primers together with 13 Jbeta primers. Libraries were prepared by immunoSEQ multiplex PCR; TCRdb keeps only in-frame clonotypes and omits some of them. Seen here are roughly 290,000 clones, 70% to 90% observed once, and the top ten hold about 2.3%. The material sequenced was PBMCs. The receptors were gathered from a woman aged 18-29 years in good health and CMV-seronegative.

The chain has TRBV20-1 and TRBJ2-7; D possibly corresponds to TRBD1 (6 bases). Trimming took 3 bases from V and 5 from J, leaving 8 bases between them. Germline V gene lookup returns CDR1 DFQATT and CDR2 SNEGSKA (reference sequence). This CDR3 is built from 11 residues. The CDR3 DNA reads TGCAGTGCTAGGACAGGTAACGAGCAGTACTTC. This translates into CSARTGNEQYF.

The chain uses TRBV13 and TRBJ2-3, with 10 positions matching TRBD2. Germline assignment: CDR1 PRHDT and CDR2 FYEKMQ (reference sequence). V gave up 5 bases and J gave up 1 base; unmatched junction bases: 9. The CDR3 length is 17 residues. For the CDR3, the DNA is TGTGCCAGCAGCCCCCCCAGCGGGGGGGCCGGCACAGATACGCAGTATTTT. This gives the protein CASSPPSGGAGTDTQYF.

This chain links TRBV13 with TRBJ1-1; possibly TRBD1 for D (6 bases). The CDR3 contains 15 residues. The germline V gene has CDR1 PRHDT and CDR2 FYEKMQ (reference sequence). Trimming pared 1 base from V and 7 bases from J, leaving 16 bases between. CDR3 nucleotides: TGTGCCAGCAGCTTAGCAGGGGAAATTATCCATGAAGCTTTCTTT. It encodes CASSLAGEIIHEAFF.

The rearrangement uses TRBV7-3 and TRBJ1-1, with D unresolved. Trimming took off 0 bases at V and 1 base at J, with 6 bases between the two ends. This CDR3 comprises 14 residues. In germline, CDR1 is SGHTA, CDR2 FQGTGA. The CDR3 loop is CASSLTSGNTEAFF. As DNA, the CDR3 is TGTGCCAGCAGCTTAACCTCGGGGAACACTGAAGCTTTCTTT.

This clone turned up a few times. The rearrangement uses TRBV5-4 and TRBJ2-7, with TRBD1 matching 10 bases. CDR3 length equals 15 residues. V dropped 3 bases and J dropped 6; count of bases not matched to a gene: 9. CDR1 and CDR2 (germline): SGHNT, YYREEE (reference sequence). CDR3: CASSSARDRGAEQYF. The DNA for the CDR3 is TGTGCCAGCAGCTCCGCGCGGGACAGGGGAGCCGAGCAGTACTTC.

Note on this clone: Compared with germline, one end of the junction differs, possibly owing to a read error. J is TRBJ1-4 and V is TRBV7-7; 9 bases align to TRBD1. This CDR3 is 15 amino acids long. Looked up from germline, CDR1 is SSHAT and CDR2 is FNYEAQ (reference sequence). The CDR3 DNA reads TGTGCTAGCAGCTTAGGGACAGGGTTGAGTGAAAAACTGTTTTTT. This encodes CASSLGTGLSEKLFF.

The chain combines TRBV19 with TRBJ1-6, with D uncertain. CDR1 LNHDA and CDR2 SQIVND come from the germline V gene (reference sequence). The CDR3 has 13 amino acids. Trimming took off 10 bases at V and 4 bases at J, with 11 bases between the two ends. The CDR3 DNA reads TGTGCCACCAACGAGGGATATAATTCACCCCTCCACTTT. Residues: CATNEGYNSPLHF.

The rearrangement joins TRBV2 to TRBJ2-3, with 10 bases lining up with TRBD2. Trimming removed 5 bases from V and 2 bases from J; junction bases left unmatched: 7. Germline V gene data show CDR1 as SNHLY and CDR2 as FYNNEI. The CDR3 length is 16 residues. The CDR3 nucleotides read TGTGCCAGCAGTCGCTGGACTAGCGGAAACACAGATACGCAGTATTTT. This encodes CASSRWTSGNTDTQYF.

CDR3 residues: CASSTTGRLEAFF. Here the CDR3 DNA reads TGTGCCAGCAGCACGACAGGGAGGCTTGAAGCTTTCTTT. This chain uses TRBV5-4 with TRBJ1-1, with 7 positions matching TRBD1. With 4 bases clipped from V and 7 bases from J, the junction kept 7 bases outside the gene matches. The CDR3 consists of 13 residues. The germline gives CDR1 SGHNT, CDR2 YYREEE (reference sequence).

The chain joins TRBV7-3 to TRBJ2-3, with 8 bases fitting TRBD2. The CDR3 runs to 16 residues. CDR1 and CDR2 from the germline V gene are SGHTA and FQGTGA. Trimming removed 1 base from V and 5 bases from J; junction bases left unmatched: 8. This chain's CDR3 is CASSLSPAGVGDTQYF. CDR3 sequence (DNA): TGTGCCAGCAGCTTAAGTCCAGCGGGGGTCGGAGATACGCAGTATTTT. The entire variable domain, with the rest obtained from reference TRBV7-3 and TRBJ2-3, is as follows: GAGVSQTPSNKVTEKGKYVELRCDPISGHTALYWYRQSLGQGPEFLIYFQGTGAADDSGLPNDRFFAVRPEGSVSTLKIQRTERGDSAVYLCASSLSPAGVGDTQYFGPGTRLTVL.

The rearrangement uses TRBV11-2 and TRBJ1-2; 9 bases are shared with TRBD1. Germline loops: CDR1 SGHAT, CDR2 FQNNGV. J lost 5 bases, V lost 0 bases, and 10 bases had no gene match. The length of the CDR3 is 17 residues. The CDR3 region has the DNA TGTGCCAGCAGCTTAGATGATGGGGACAGGGTTTGGTATGGCTACACCTTC. Its translation is CASSLDDGDRVWYGYTF.

The rearrangement links TRBV5-6 to TRBJ1-4; D is ambiguous. Trimming cost V 4 bases and J 4 bases, with 14 bases left between them. In germline, CDR1 is SGHDT, CDR2 YYEEEE. This CDR3 is 15 amino acids long. The DNA for the CDR3 is TGTGCCAGCAGCGCCCCCGGGAACCTTAATGAAAAACTGTTTTTT. Translated, it gives CASSAPGNLNEKLFF.

The chain combines TRBV29-1 with TRBJ1-2, with D hard to call. The CDR3 sequence is 13 residues long. V lost 6 bases and J lost 6, with 17 bases in between. Looked up from germline, CDR1 is SQVTM and CDR2 is ANQGSEA. In DNA, the CDR3 is TGCAGCGTGTCGACTTACTCGGGGAATGGCTACACCTTC. Protein product: CSVSTYSGNGYTF.

CDR3 amino acids: CASSYSGTDYGYTF. The CDR3 DNA is TGTGCCAGCAGTTATTCCGGGACAGACTATGGCTACACCTTC. The chain recombines TRBV6-5 with TRBJ1-2; 7 positions agree with TRBD1. Unmatched junction bases numbered 4, after V lost 3 bases and J lost 3 bases. Germline CDR1 is MNHEY and CDR2 is SVGAGI. The CDR3 consists of 14 residues.

Worth noting for this clone: The sample has other DNA sequences that encode this CDR3 too. The genes are TRBV5-1 and TRBJ1-1; tentative D call: TRBD1 (5 bases). CDR3 length: 13 residues. V lost 3 bases and J 1 base, leaving 7 bases between the germline ends. Per germline, CDR1 SGHRS and CDR2 YFSETQ. CDR3: CASSSTGNTEAFF. CDR3 DNA sequence: TGCGCCAGCAGCTCCACAGGGAACACTGAAGCTTTCTTT.

The chain recombines TRBV7-9 with TRBJ2-6; D perhaps matches TRBD1 (6 bases). The CDR3 is 17 residues long. Germline V lookup: CDR1 SEHNR, CDR2 FQNEAQ (reference sequence). V was clipped by 4 bases and J by 0 bases, with 13 bases between them. CDR3 nucleotide sequence: TGTGCCAGCAGCTACAGGGAGTCACCCTCTGGGGCCAACGTCCTGACTTTC. Translated, it gives CASSYRESPSGANVLTF.

The rearrangement links TRBV9 to TRBJ1-1, with a weak D call TRBD1 (5 bases). V was pared by 5 bases and J by 3 bases, with 20 bases between. The CDR3 spans 16 residues. CDR1 is SGDLS and CDR2 is YYNGEE in the germline V gene. CDR3 in amino acids: CASSAGIGREDTEAFF. The CDR3 region has the DNA TGTGCCAGCAGTGCGGGAATTGGCAGGGAGGACACTGAAGCTTTCTTT.

J is TRBJ1-2 and V is TRBV30; TRBD1 matches 7 bases. The CDR3 has 15 residues. In germline, CDR1 is GTSNPN, CDR2 SVGIG (reference sequence). The V gene end was trimmed by 6 bases and the J gene end by 4 bases; junction bases not matched to a gene: 14. The CDR3 region is CACSTGTLNGYGYTF. The CDR3 DNA sequence: TGTGCCTGTTCGACAGGGACCCTTAACGGCTATGGCTACACCTTC.

This clone was detected only once. The V call is TRBV7-9, the J call TRBJ1-2, with 9 bases fitting TRBD1. CDR3 length: 16 amino acids. Per germline, CDR1 SEHNR and CDR2 FQNEAQ (reference sequence). V lost 5 bases, J lost 4 bases, and 11 bases stayed unmatched. CDR3 amino acids: CASSGSATGGGYGYTF. The CDR3 DNA is TGTGCCAGCAGCGGGAGCGCGACAGGGGGAGGCTATGGCTACACCTTC. The full variable domain, with the rest looked up from reference TRBV7-9 and TRBJ1-2, is DTGVSQNPRHKITKRGQNVTFRCDPISEHNRLYWYRQTLGQGPEFLTYFQNEAQLEKSRLLSDRFSAERPKGSFSTLEIQRTEQGDSAMYLCASSGSATGGGYGYTFGSGTRLTVV.

This clone showed up just once. The chain employs TRBV2 and TRBJ1-3; D may be TRBD1 (5 bases). The CDR3 has 15 residues. Trimming removed 8 bases from V and 4 bases from J, with 18 bases in between. The V gene's germline CDR1 is SNHLY and CDR2 FYNNEI. The DNA for the CDR3 is TGTGCCAGCTCCCGGGGGGTACTCGGCGGAAACACCATATATTTT. This codes for CASSRGVLGGNTIYF.

The J gene is TRBJ1-2, the V gene TRBV6-5, with 7 bases lining up with TRBD1. The CDR3 runs to 15 residues. The germline V gene encodes CDR1 MNHEY and CDR2 SVGAGI. J lost 3 bases, V lost 7 bases, and 11 bases had no gene match. CDR3 coding DNA: TGTGCCAGCACCATTTACAGGGGAGGTCACTATGGCTACACCTTC. Its protein product is CASTIYRGGHYGYTF.

The V gene is TRBV5-1, the J gene TRBJ2-3; a weak D match, TRBD2 (5 bases). The germline V and J ends were trimmed by 6 bases and 0 bases, with 14 bases remaining between them. The germline V gene encodes CDR1 SGHRS and CDR2 YFSETQ. This CDR3 has 15 residues. The CDR3 DNA sequence: TGCGCCAGCATCCCGGGAAGAGGAAGCACAGATACGCAGTATTTT. This codes for CASIPGRGSTDTQYF.

The V and J genes are TRBV10-3 and TRBJ1-3, with 7 bases identical to TRBD1. The germline V gene has CDR1 ENHRY and CDR2 SYGVKD. The trim removed 11 bases at V and 3 bases at J, leaving 7 bases unmatched. The CDR3 runs to 13 residues. The CDR3 region is CAVFDRDGNTIYF. The CDR3 region has the DNA TGTGCCGTTTTTGACAGGGATGGAAACACCATATATTTT.